This entry is about one TCR beta chain. Its antigen is not known. This sample was taken from a study of cytomegalovirus exposure and HLA in healthy donors. Germline V gene lookup returns CDR1 LNHDA and CDR2 SQIVND (reference sequence). The CDR3 is made up of 14 amino acids. V trimming: 1 base; J trimming: 7 bases; junction bases outside the gene matches: 7. In nominal health when sampled, donors likely had unrecorded immune exposures nonetheless. Overall study findings and caveats: Excluded: some indistinguishable V segments such as TRBV6-2 and TRBV6-3. Researchers had no immune exposure information except CMV serostatus available. Analysis was performed later, and it showed HLA-associated TCR beta chains to be more clonally expanded than equally common others.

The PCR contained 60 Vbeta and 13 Jbeta primers. Assay: immunoSEQ multiplex PCR; the TCRdb copy retains only in-frame clones and omits some. In the table there are about 150,000 clones, about 72% of which are singletons. The sequence was obtained from a man aged 40-50 years in good health and CMV-seronegative. The specimen sequenced was PBMCs. This chain uses TRBV19 with TRBJ2-7, with 7 bases matching TRBD1. CDR3: CASSIGLRTGEQYF. The CDR3 nucleotides read TGTGCCAGTAGTATAGGGCTAAGGACAGGAGAGCAGTACTTC.